This entry concerns a single T cell receptor (beta chain). Its antigen is unknown. The PCR used 60 Vbeta and 13 Jbeta primers. Data came from immunoSEQ multiplex PCR; TCRdb stores just in-frame clones and leaves some out. This table holds around 210,000 clones, around four fifths found once. The data were taken from a study of cytomegalovirus exposure and HLA in healthy donors. The overall study: For the roughly 400 genotyped donors, 75% to 90% fell within the Caucasian-associated ancestry cluster.

The study's findings and limits: No immune exposure information besides CMV serostatus was available.

The CDR3 runs 14 residues. V shed 8 bases and J shed 5 bases, with 18 bases lying between them. The germline V gene has CDR1 SGHTA and CDR2 FQGNSA. The TCR was taken from a boy aged 10-17 years in good health and CMV-seronegative. Input material: PBMCs. This chain joins TRBV7-2 and TRBJ1-2; unclear D gene. CDR3 bases: TGTGCCAGCCCAAACTTTGGCAGACTATATGGCTACACCTTC. The encoded protein is CASPNFGRLYGYTF.